This T cell receptor (beta chain) comes out of a study of blood T cell repertoires in COVID-19. In the study overall: Whether acute or convalescent, the COVID-19 samples came from the United States, Italy and Spain. Sample material is recorded as cDNA or gDNA derived from T cells, B-cell-depleted T cells, or PBMCs.

The CDR3 has 16 amino acids. V lost 3 bases to trimming and J lost 2 bases, with 16 bases between them. Looked up from germline, CDR1 is LNHNV and CDR2 is YYDKDF (reference sequence). The data were produced by immunoSEQ multiplex PCR, yet TCRdb's version contains in-frame clones alone and is incomplete. The sample has around 320,000 clones; over 85% are singletons. The chain links TRBV15 to TRBJ2-5; a possible D gene is TRBD2 (7 bases). Sequencing was done on a sample of PBMCs or T cells enriched from blood (not recorded which). The TCR sequence derives from a woman aged 50 to 60 who had been exposed to COVID-19. CDR3: CATSRVPGGQQETQYF. The CDR3 region has the DNA TGTGCCACCAGCAGGGTTCCGGGGGGCCAACAAGAGACCCAGTACTTC.